The rows below give T cell receptor beta chains drawn from one sample of a study of prognosis after radiotherapy for stage I lung cancer. In TCRdb, the multiplex PCR reads were re-called with MiXCR into one record per CDR3 protein. The table records some 15,000 distinct CDR3 sequences, roughly 26% of them present only once. Specimen: PBMCs, collected before or after stereotactic body radiation therapy (not recorded which). The source is a donor aged 50 or older with non-small cell lung cancer. CDR3s leave out the opening cysteine and the closing phenylalanine or tryptophan. Each record gives: J gene, V gene, CDR3 protein.

J: TRBJ2-3
V: TRBV3-1
CDR3: ASSRSGRGGTDTQY

J: TRBJ2-5
V: TRBV5-4
CDR3: ASSPRGRQETQY

J: TRBJ2-7
V: TRBV20-1
CDR3: SPLVRRQYPYEQY

J: TRBJ1-5
V: TRBV6-2/TRBV6-3
CDR3: ASSSGQGTRQPQH

J: TRBJ1-5
V: TRBV6-1
CDR3: ASSERGATYSNQPQH

J: TRBJ1-1
V: TRBV7-9
CDR3: ASSVTGRVDGTEAF

J: TRBJ1-5
V: TRBV20-1
CDR3: SAEPGQGDQPQH

J: TRBJ2-3
V: TRBV20-1
CDR3: SASTSGRASDTQY

J: TRBJ2-5
V: TRBV29-1
CDR3: SVEMSETQY

J: TRBJ1-6
V: TRBV28
CDR3: ASRGGGGAGTNSPLH